This T cell receptor beta chain was identified in a study of blood T cell repertoires in COVID-19. Study context: Sites across the United States, Italy and Spain contributed samples from acute and convalescent COVID-19. Sample material is recorded as cDNA or gDNA derived from T cells, B-cell-depleted T cells, or PBMCs.

As handled by the study authors: Nucleated cell number was recorded as an estimate derived from reference gene primer amplification. The table came from immunoSEQ multiplex PCR; TCRdb's copy has only in-frame clones and leaves some out. V and J calls plus clone size are reproduced from that table; the DNA served to infer D and trimming. The sample consists of 150,000 to 170,000 clones, more than 75% of them appearing once. CDR3 length equals 15 residues. Trimming at V came to 4 bases and at J to 2 bases, leaving 6 bases not matched to a gene. Germline CDR1 MNHEY, CDR2 SMNVEV (reference sequence). One Seattle source followed patients from active infection through their disease course.

This TCR came from a woman in her sixties or seventies with COVID-19, enrolled during active disease. The V call is TRBV27, the J call TRBJ2-3; 7 bases match TRBD2. Sequenced material: peripheral blood. This chain's CDR3 is CASSSRLALTDTQYF. CDR3 in DNA: TGTGCCAGCAGTTCACGACTAGCACTCACAGATACGCAGTATTTT.